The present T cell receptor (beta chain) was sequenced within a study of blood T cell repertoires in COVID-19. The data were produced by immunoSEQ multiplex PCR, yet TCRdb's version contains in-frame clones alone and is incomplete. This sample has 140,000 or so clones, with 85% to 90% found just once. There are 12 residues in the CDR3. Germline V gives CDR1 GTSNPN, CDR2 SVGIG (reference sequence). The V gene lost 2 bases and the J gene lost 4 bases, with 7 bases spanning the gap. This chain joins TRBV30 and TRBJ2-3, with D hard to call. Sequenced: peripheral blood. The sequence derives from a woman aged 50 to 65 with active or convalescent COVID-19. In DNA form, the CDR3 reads TGTGCCTGGAGTTCTCAGTCAGATACGCAGTATTTT. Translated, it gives CAWSSQSDTQYF.